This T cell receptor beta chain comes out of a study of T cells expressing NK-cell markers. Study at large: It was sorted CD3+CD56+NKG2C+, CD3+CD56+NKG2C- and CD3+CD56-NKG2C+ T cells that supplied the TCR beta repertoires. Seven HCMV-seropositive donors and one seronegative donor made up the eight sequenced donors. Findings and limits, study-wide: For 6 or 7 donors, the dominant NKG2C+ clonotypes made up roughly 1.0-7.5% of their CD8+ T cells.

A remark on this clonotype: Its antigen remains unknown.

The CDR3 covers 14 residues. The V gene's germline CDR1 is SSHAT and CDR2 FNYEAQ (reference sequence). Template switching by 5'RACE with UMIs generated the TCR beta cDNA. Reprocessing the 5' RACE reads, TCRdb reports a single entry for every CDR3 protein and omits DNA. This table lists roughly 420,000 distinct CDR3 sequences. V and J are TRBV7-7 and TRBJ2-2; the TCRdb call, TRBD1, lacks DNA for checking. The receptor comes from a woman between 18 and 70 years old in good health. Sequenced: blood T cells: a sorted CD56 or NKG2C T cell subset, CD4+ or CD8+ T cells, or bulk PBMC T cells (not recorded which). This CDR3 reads CASSSPGSPGELFF.